This TCR beta chain was captured in a study of shared clonotypes between healthy human individuals. Whole-study findings and limits: Roughly 5% of naive CD4 clonotypes were common to a few donors.

The naive CD8 subset, CD45RO-negative cells positively selected for CCR7, excluded terminally differentiated effector memory CD45RA+ cells. The healthy adult donors were HIV-negative and reported no recent acute infections or vaccinations. The authors' processing: In the immunoSEQ data, sequences were junction-only and lacked quality scores, so filtering differed. Profiling relied on immunoSEQ multiplex PCR, and the TCRdb table lists in-frame clones only, not all of them. From that table come the V and J calls and clone size; the DNA was used to work out D and trimming. The sample yields about 700,000 clones, around 92% seen once. On this clone itself: What it binds is unknown.

This sequence was found in a man aged 30 to 45 in good health. The sequencing sample was made of naive CD8+ T cells sorted from blood.

CDR3 amino acids: CAISDSGTGLYEQYF. CDR3 nucleotide sequence: TGTGCCATCAGTGATTCCGGGACAGGACTATACGAGCAGTACTTC. The chain recombines TRBV10-3 with TRBJ2-7, with TRBD1 identical over 8 bases. The CDR3 is made up of 15 amino acids. Germline loops: CDR1 ENHRY, CDR2 SYGVKD. J gave up 4 bases and V 3 bases, and 8 bases lay outside the gene matches.